The source of this TCR beta chain is a study of T cells in Graves' hyperthyroidism and ophthalmopathy. Study information: The initial diagnosis was the point when peripheral blood was collected, ahead of any treatment. Findings and limits, study-wide: Researchers found most expanded thyroid clonotypes above 0.001 in blood as well.

Those with hyperthyroidism were 18 to 65 years old, newly diagnosed, and ill for under 2 months. Each diagnosis drew on symptoms, thyroxine, TRAb, thyroid ultrasound and orbital computed tomography findings. This clonotype came up a few times. No antigen is known for it. TCR beta CDR3 region amplification was performed from RNA transcripts. Researchers ran a first-round RT-PCR on the TCR CDR3 using the HTBI primer set. TCRdb re-derived calls from the multiplex PCR reads in MiXCR, one entry per CDR3 protein. The data hold some 460,000 distinct CDR3 sequences, with less than 20% observed a single time. V dropped 4 bases and J dropped 0 bases, with 15 bases sitting between them. Germline lookup yields CDR1 MNHEY and CDR2 SMNVEV (reference sequence). The CDR3 covers 17 residues.

Material: blood. The chain recombines TRBV27 with TRBJ1-4, with D possibly TRBD1 on 5 matching bases. The origin of this receptor is a woman in her late teens or twenties with Graves' hyperthyroidism. The CDR3 DNA is TGTGCCAGCAGTTATTGGAGGGGAGCTCCAACTAATGAAAAACTGTTTTTT. Translating it yields CASSYWRGAPTNEKLFF. Supplemented by reference TRBV27 and TRBJ1-4, the full variable domain reads EAQVTQNPRYLITVTGKKLTVTCSQNMNHEYMSWYRQDPGLGLRQIYYSMNVEVTDKGDVPEGYKVSRKEKRNFPLILESPSPNQTSLYFCASSYWRGAPTNEKLFFGSGTQLSVL.